The 26 T cell receptor beta chains given below trace back to one sample, sequenced in a study of T-cell memory formation after mild COVID-19. Via MiXCR, TCRdb re-called the 5' RACE reads, giving one row per CDR3 protein. The sample lists roughly 58,000 distinct CDR3 sequences, 8% to 9.5% occurring once. Sample: PBMCs or a T cell subset sorted from them (not recorded which). These receptors were obtained from a man between 18 and 35 years old who had mild COVID-19 (a few samples of this study predate the infection). Cell type and time point are not known.

The gene calls are TRBV7-9 and TRBJ2-3, with TRBD2 matching over 8 bases. This CDR3 region has 18 residues. Unmatched junction bases numbered 15, after V lost 5 bases and J lost 2 bases. The germline CDR1 and CDR2 sequences are SEHNR and FQNEAQ (reference sequence). CDR3 DNA sequence: TGTGCCAGCAGCCGCGGGGGGCTCACCCTCCTAAACACAGATACGCAGTATTTT. Translated: CASSRGGLTLLNTDTQYF.

J is TRBJ2-2 and V is TRBV6-5, with TRBD2 as a possible D gene (5 bases). The germline gives CDR1 MNHEY, CDR2 SVGAGI. V was cut by 6 bases and J by 3 bases, with 11 bases left in between. The CDR3 spans 14 residues. Here the CDR3 reads CASRRDRDTGELFF. In DNA, the CDR3 is TGTGCCAGCAGACGGGATCGGGACACCGGGGAGCTGTTTTTT.

This clonotype turned up a few times. V gene TRBV30 combines with J gene TRBJ2-3, with no clear D. The germline V gene has CDR1 GTSNPN and CDR2 SVGIG (reference sequence). The CDR3 extends over 10 amino acids. Trimming removed 5 bases at V and 5 bases at J, with 5 bases between. The CDR3 DNA reads as TGTGCCTGGGGGCTAGATACGCAGTATTTT. Its protein product is CAWGLDTQYF.

The chain employs TRBV18 and TRBJ1-6, with D unclear. With 2 bases removed from V and 10 bases from J, the gap between germline ends came to 12 bases. The CDR3 is 14 amino acids. Looked up from germline, CDR1 is KGHSH and CDR2 is LQKENI. CDR3 sequence (DNA): TGTGCCAGCTCACCAGGCGGCGGGGAATCACCCCTCCACTTT. Its translation: CASSPGGGESPLHF.

This chain uses TRBV5-6 with TRBJ2-3, with no clear D. Germline lookup yields CDR1 SGHDT and CDR2 YYEEEE. The CDR3 is 15 residues long. V lost 1 base and J 0 bases, leaving 9 bases between the germline ends. In DNA, the CDR3 is TGTGCCAGCAGCTTGATGCAGACTAGCACAGATACGCAGTATTTT. Translating gives CASSLMQTSTDTQYF.

This clonotype was counted between two and nine times. The V gene is TRBV5-1, the J gene TRBJ1-4; 10 bases map to TRBD1. Germline lookup yields CDR1 SGHRS and CDR2 YFSETQ. The CDR3 length is 14 residues. Trimming at V came to 4 bases and at J to 10 bases, leaving 7 bases not matched to a gene. This CDR3 reads CASSAGTGVRKLFF. The CDR3 DNA is TGCGCCAGCAGCGCCGGGACAGGGGTTCGAAAACTGTTTTTT.

This clonotype has only a few counts. This chain uses TRBV4-3 with TRBJ1-2; D call uncertain. The CDR3 consists of 15 residues. CDR1 and CDR2 from the germline V gene are LGHNA and YSLEER. Trimming removed 0 bases at V and 5 bases at J, with 13 bases between. The CDR3, as DNA: TGCGCCAGCAGCCAAGACAGTCACTCCGGGTATGGCTACACCTTC. Translated: CASSQDSHSGYGYTF.

The chain joins TRBV4-3 to TRBJ2-7, with D maybe TRBD2 (5 bases). The CDR3 is made up of 16 amino acids. CDR1 is LGHNA and CDR2 is YSLEER in the germline V gene. Trimming removed 4 bases at V and 3 bases at J, with 19 bases between. CDR3 protein: CASSPGVARPLYEQYF. In DNA, the CDR3 is TGCGCCAGCAGCCCCGGAGTAGCGAGGCCCCTCTACGAGCAGTACTTC.

This clonotype has only a few counts. This rearrangement joins TRBV5-1 to TRBJ2-5, with TRBD2 identical over 12 bases. V dropped 4 bases and J dropped 2; count of bases not matched to a gene: 6. The length of the CDR3 is 16 residues. Germline V lookup: CDR1 SGHRS, CDR2 YFSETQ. CDR3 loop: CASSPTGLAGQETQYF. The CDR3 DNA follows: TGCGCCAGCAGCCCCACCGGACTAGCGGGACAAGAGACCCAGTACTTC.

This clonotype was picked up a small number of times. The rearrangement links TRBV6-5 to TRBJ2-5, with a tentative D call TRBD2 (6 bases). Trimming shortened V by 0 bases and J by 4 bases, and 18 bases separated the two germline ends. Germline V lookup: CDR1 MNHEY, CDR2 SVGAGI. The CDR3 is 17 amino acids. This CDR3 is CASSYSSIPSGRETQYF. The CDR3 DNA sequence: TGTGCCAGCAGTTACTCGAGTATTCCGAGCGGGCGAGAGACCCAGTACTTC.

There are many counts of this clonotype. The genes are TRBV5-1 and TRBJ2-5; 13 bases align to TRBD2. CDR1 and CDR2 from the germline V gene are SGHRS and YFSETQ. J gave up 3 bases and V 3 bases, and 2 bases lay outside the gene matches. The CDR3 totals 15 residues. The CDR3 DNA is TGCGCCAGCAGCTGGGGGACTAGCGGGGAAGAGACCCAGTACTTC. Its protein is CASSWGTSGEETQYF.

The chain is built from TRBV7-6 and TRBJ1-5, with D unresolved. Germline lookup yields CDR1 SGHVS and CDR2 FNYEAQ. This CDR3 region has 13 residues. Trimming pared 6 bases from V and 5 bases from J, leaving 11 bases between. As DNA, the CDR3 is TGTGCCAGCAGTTTACAAAAAGATCAGCCCCAGCATTTT. Its translation is CASSLQKDQPQHF.

The rearrangement joins TRBV5-1 to TRBJ1-1, with 8 bases aligning to TRBD1. The length of the CDR3 is 16 residues. In germline, CDR1 is SGHRS, CDR2 YFSETQ. V shed 2 bases and J 6 bases; nucleotides not matched to a gene: 12. The CDR3 DNA follows: TGCGCCAGCAGCTTTGGTCAGGGGGCCGGTGGAGCTGAAGCTTTCTTT. Its translation is CASSFGQGAGGAEAFF.

V and J are TRBV6-2 or TRBV6-3 and TRBJ2-1, with TRBD1 identical over 8 bases. Looked up from germline, CDR1 is MNHEY and CDR2 is SVGEGT. The trim removed 0 bases at V and 0 bases at J, leaving 4 bases unmatched. The CDR3 consists of 17 residues. The CDR3 loop reads CASSYSTGTGSYNEQFF. For the CDR3, the DNA is TGTGCCAGCAGTTACTCGACGGGGACAGGCTCCTACAATGAGCAGTTCTTC.

This clonotype was recorded at least ten times. The chain combines TRBV6-5 with TRBJ2-4; TRBD1 aligns across 10 bases. There are 16 residues in the CDR3. V trimming: 5 bases; J trimming: 0 bases; junction bases outside the gene matches: 4. The germline gives CDR1 MNHEY, CDR2 SVGAGI. The CDR3 region is CASSQWTGGAKNIQYF. As DNA, the CDR3 is TGTGCCAGCAGTCAATGGACAGGGGGAGCCAAAAACATTCAGTACTTC.

This clonotype was recorded many times. The rearrangement joins TRBV12-3 or TRBV12-4 to TRBJ1-1, with D possibly TRBD1 on 5 matching bases. V was cut by 3 bases and J by 4 bases, with 15 bases left in between. The CDR3 is made up of 15 amino acids. CDR3 region: CASSLWRGTATEAFF. CDR3 nucleotide sequence: TGTGCCAGCAGTTTGTGGCGGGGGACGGCCACTGAAGCTTTCTTT.

In its sample, this clonotype was seen many times. The rearrangement links TRBV7-9 to TRBJ2-3; D unclear. Looked up from germline, CDR1 is SEHNR and CDR2 is FQNEAQ (reference sequence). CDR3 size: 14 residues. V lost 2 bases to trimming and J lost 2 bases, with 8 bases between them. CDR3 sequence (DNA): TGTGCCAGCAGCTTAAGCGCGACCACAGATACGCAGTATTTT. This codes for CASSLSATTDTQYF.

This clonotype was counted only a few times. V usage is TRBV9 and J usage is TRBJ2-5; D perhaps matches TRBD1 (6 bases). V lost 3 bases, J lost 4 bases, and 19 bases lay in between. Germline V CDR1 and CDR2: SGDLS, YYNGEE. The CDR3 totals 16 residues. The CDR3 nucleotides are TGTGCCAGCAGCGCCTTCGGGCTACAGGGCGGAGAGACCCAGTACTTC. Its translation: CASSAFGLQGGETQYF.

About this clonotype itself: An end of the junction does not agree with germline; a read error may underlie this. DNA of the CDR3: TGTGCTAGCAGCGATGGGGTGAACACTGAAGCTTTCTTT. Protein sequence: CASSDGVNTEAFF. The gene calls are TRBV7-7 and TRBJ1-1; D unresolved. The germline V gene has CDR1 SSHAT and CDR2 FNYEAQ (reference sequence). CDR3 length equals 13 residues.

The chain has TRBV12-5 and TRBJ2-3; 14 nucleotides line up with TRBD2. The CDR3 contains 19 residues. Germline V gives CDR1 LGHNT, CDR2 FRNRAP. Unmatched junction bases numbered 8, after V lost 1 base and J lost 2 bases. The CDR3 DNA is TGTGCTAGTGGTTTGGGACTAGCGGGGGGGGGAACCTACACAGATACGCAGTATTTT. As protein: CASGLGLAGGGTYTDTQYF.

This clonotype was picked up a small number of times. V usage is TRBV5-1 and J usage is TRBJ1-6; 11 bases agree with TRBD1. CDR3 length: 15 residues. Looked up from germline, CDR1 is SGHRS and CDR2 is YFSETQ. Losses at the gene ends were 3 bases for V and 5 bases for J; bases not matched to a gene: 1. The CDR3 sequence: CASSWDRGNNSPLHF. The CDR3 nucleotides are TGCGCCAGCAGCTGGGACAGGGGGAATAATTCACCCCTCCACTTT.

This clonotype has just a few counts. This rearrangement joins TRBV2 to TRBJ1-1; perhaps TRBD1 as D (5 bases). The CDR3 spans 14 residues. Germline CDR1 reads SNHLY; CDR2 reads FYNNEI. V shed 7 bases and J shed 0 bases, with 12 bases lying between them. DNA of the CDR3: TGTGCCAGCACCGAAGACAGCCTGAACACTGAAGCTTTCTTT. It translates to CASTEDSLNTEAFF.

The chain combines TRBV12-3 or TRBV12-4 with TRBJ2-1; D remains ambiguous. The CDR3 loop spans 11 amino acids. The ends were cut back, 6 bases at V and 10 bases at J, with 10 bases in the middle. CDR3 region: CASRIGREQFF. The CDR3 nucleotides read TGTGCCAGCAGGATAGGGCGGGAGCAGTTCTTC.

The V gene is TRBV5-1, the J gene TRBJ1-2, with 11 bases fitting TRBD1. Germline CDR1 and CDR2: SGHRS and YFSETQ. The ends lost 3 bases at V and 8 bases at J; junction bases unmatched: 6. This CDR3 is built from 14 residues. CDR3 sequence (DNA): TGCGCCAGCAGCTCTGGACAGGGGGCCGGGGGCTACACCTTC. Amino acids: CASSSGQGAGGYTF.

This clonotype was found a few times. The V call is TRBV2, the J call TRBJ2-1, with D uncertain. This CDR3 comprises 15 residues. Germline assignment: CDR1 SNHLY and CDR2 FYNNEI. V was pared by 1 base and J by 8 bases, with 15 bases between. The CDR3 spells CASSEDSEHGYEQFF. In nucleotides, the CDR3 is TGTGCCAGCAGTGAAGACTCCGAGCATGGCTATGAGCAGTTCTTC.

CDR3 coding DNA: TGTGCCAGCAGTTTTCGCAGGAAGGCCTACGAGCAGTACTTC. Translation gives CASSFRRKAYEQYF. The chain uses TRBV12-3 or TRBV12-4 and TRBJ2-7; D is ambiguous. V lost 3 bases and J lost 2, with 11 bases in between. The CDR3 is made up of 14 amino acids.